The sequence of this T cell receptor (beta chain) was determined in a study of cytomegalovirus exposure and HLA in healthy donors. PCR primers comprised 60 Vbeta and 13 Jbeta primers. The table came from immunoSEQ multiplex PCR; TCRdb's copy has only in-frame clones and leaves some out. The table includes roughly 130,000 clones, less than 80% detected once. The CDR3 covers 13 residues. Germline V gene sequence: CDR1 MDHEN, CDR2 SYDVKM. Trimming left V 3 bases short and J 8 bases short, with 13 bases between. Donors likely had unrecorded immune exposures despite being nominally healthy when sampled. This sequence originates from a man between 40 and 49 years old in good health and CMV-seropositive. Sequencing was carried out using PBMCs. The chain combines TRBV28 with TRBJ1-2, with D possibly TRBD1 on 6 matching bases. In DNA form, the CDR3 reads TGTGCCAGCAGTTTTGGGGGGGCTCAGGGCTACACCTTC. Its protein is CASSFGGAQGYTF.